This paragraph reports one T cell receptor beta chain. This record belongs to a study of blood T cell repertoires in COVID-19. Per the study methods: Estimated nucleated cell counts came from reference gene primer amplification. Repertoires were generated with immunoSEQ multiplex PCR, while TCRdb's copy carries only in-frame clones and drops some. V and J calls and clone size come straight from that table; D and trimming were deduced from the DNA. The profile shows approximately 94,000 clones, 70% to 90% of them singletons. Germline V CDR1 and CDR2: SGHTA, FQGNSA. The junction had 5 bases not matched to a gene; V was cut back by 5 bases and J by 10 bases. The length of the CDR3 is 13 residues.

This rearrangement joins TRBV7-2 to TRBJ2-1, with 10 bases fitting TRBD2. The sample taken for sequencing was peripheral blood. This clonotype originated in a woman aged 80 or over with active COVID-19. CDR3 nucleotide sequence: TGTGCCAGCAGCCCGAGGACTAGCGGCGAGCAGTTCTTC. It translates to CASSPRTSGEQFF.